One and the same sample provided the 28 T cell receptor beta chains below, sequenced in a study of metastatic and nonmetastatic thyroid tumors. Thyroid surgery had not been preceded by any treatment in any patient. TCRdb re-clonotyped the PCR reads via MiXCR. The data hold roughly 12,000 clones, with 35% to 45% observed a single time. Sequencing used tumor tissue. The receptor source for this set is a female donor with papillary thyroid cancer or a benign thyroid nodule (not recorded which). Some clones in this sample may be carry-over from other donors' samples.

This chain links TRBV11-2 with TRBJ2-7, with D unresolved. The CDR3 length is 12 residues. Germline lookup yields CDR1 SGHAT and CDR2 FQNNGV. The V gene lost 4 bases and the J gene lost 5 bases, with 9 bases spanning the gap. The CDR3 DNA is TGTGCCAGCAGCTCGAACCACCACGAGCAGTACTTC. Encoded protein: CASSSNHHEQYF.

The chain is built from TRBV20-1 and TRBJ2-3, with TRBD2 matching 8 bases. Germline assignment: CDR1 DFQATT and CDR2 SNEGSKA (reference sequence). Germline trimming cut 3 bases from V and 9 bases from J; bases unmatched to any gene: 8. The CDR3 spans 13 residues. The CDR3 spells CSARGSGKKTQYF. For the CDR3, the DNA is TGCAGTGCTAGGGGTAGCGGGAAGAAGACGCAGTATTTT.

This clone was picked up a small number of times. The J gene is TRBJ1-6, the V gene TRBV28; 7 nucleotides match TRBD1. After removal of 4 bases from V and 1 base from J, the junction contained 4 bases not matched to a gene. CDR3 size: 16 residues. CDR1 and CDR2 from the germline V gene are MDHEN and SYDVKM. The CDR3 region is CASSSGGGSYNSPLHF. CDR3 sequence (DNA): TGTGCCAGCAGTTCAGGGGGAGGGTCCTATAATTCACCCCTCCACTTT.

This sequence joins TRBV28 and TRBJ2-7; the D gene could be TRBD1 or TRBD2 (7 bases each). Germline V gene lookup returns CDR1 MDHEN and CDR2 SYDVKM. The ends were cut back, 5 bases at V and 4 bases at J, with 21 bases in the middle. CDR3 length: 16 residues. The CDR3: CASSGGAAGQRYEQYF. The CDR3 DNA sequence: TGTGCCAGCAGTGGGGGGGCTGCGGGACAGCGATACGAGCAGTACTTC.

The chain links TRBV28 to TRBJ2-7; possibly TRBD2 for D (6 bases). Germline V gene sequence: CDR1 MDHEN, CDR2 SYDVKM. With 7 bases removed from V and 1 base from J, the gap between germline ends came to 17 bases. The CDR3 length is 15 residues. Written as DNA, the CDR3 is TGTGCCAGCACCCCTTCCCGGGACTCATCCTACGAGCAGTACTTC. Translating gives CASTPSRDSSYEQYF.

This clone has just a few counts. This chain connects TRBV27 to TRBJ1-2, with D hard to call. Germline CDR1 MNHEY, CDR2 SMNVEV (reference sequence). This CDR3 region has 15 residues. Trimming took off 3 bases at V and 4 bases at J, with 15 bases between the two ends. CDR3 nucleotide sequence: TGTGCCAGCAGTTTTGACACCCTCGGCAGCTATGGCTACACCTTC. This encodes CASSFDTLGSYGYTF.

The rearrangement joins TRBV20-1 to TRBJ2-7; D uncertain. This CDR3 spans 13 amino acids. Germline CDR1 is DFQATT and CDR2 is SNEGSKA (reference sequence). Trimming cost V 0 bases and J 0 bases, with 6 bases left between them. The CDR3 coding sequence is TGCAGTGCTAGAGAAGGCTACTCCTACGAGCAGTACTTC. Its protein product is CSAREGYSYEQYF.

The gene calls are TRBV11-2 and TRBJ2-7, with TRBD1 matching 7 bases. This CDR3 has 16 residues. Germline trimming cut 0 bases from V and 3 bases from J; bases unmatched to any gene: 8. Germline CDR1 and CDR2: SGHAT and FQNNGV. The CDR3 nucleotides are TGTGCCAGCAGCTTAGATCTGGGGACAGAGTTCTACGAGCAGTACTTC. Translating gives CASSLDLGTEFYEQYF. Based on the CDR3 plus reference TRBV11-2 and TRBJ2-7, the full variable domain is EAGVAQSPRYKIIEKRQSVAFWCNPISGHATLYWYQQILGQGPKLLIQFQNNGVVDDSQLPKDRFSAERLKGVDSTLKIQPAKLEDSAVYLCASSLDLGTEFYEQYFGPGTRLTVT.

This chain connects TRBV20-1 to TRBJ2-7; TRBD2 matches at 8 bases. The CDR3 runs to 14 residues. V lost 0 bases, J lost 2 bases, and 3 bases stayed unmatched. The germline V gene encodes CDR1 DFQATT and CDR2 SNEGSKA (reference sequence). This CDR3 is CSAREEREPYEQYF. As DNA, the CDR3 is TGCAGTGCTAGAGAGGAGCGGGAGCCCTACGAGCAGTACTTC.

The chain couples TRBV7-3 to TRBJ1-2, with 10 bases identical to TRBD1. This CDR3 is 14 amino acids long. Germline trimming cut 5 bases from V and 7 bases from J; bases unmatched to any gene: 7. The germline CDR1 and CDR2 sequences are SGHTA and FQGTGA. For the CDR3, the DNA is TGTGCCAGCAGCCTCGACAGGGGGCGAAGTGGCTACACCTTC. Translation: CASSLDRGRSGYTF.

This clone was seen more than once but under ten times. The chain is built from TRBV6-1 and TRBJ2-3, with 10 bases lining up with TRBD2. This CDR3 spans 15 amino acids. J was trimmed by 2 bases and V by 4 bases; bases with no gene match: 3. CDR1 is MNHNS and CDR2 is SASEGT in the germline V gene. The CDR3 loop is CASSASGGFTDTQYF. The DNA of the CDR3 is TGTGCCAGCAGTGCTAGCGGGGGATTCACAGATACGCAGTATTTT.

Only one count was recorded for this clone. The chain is built from TRBV11-3 and TRBJ2-7; 13 bases match TRBD2. Trimming cost V 2 bases and J 6 bases; bases outside gene matches: 7. There are 16 residues in the CDR3. In germline, CDR1 is SGHNT, CDR2 YENEEA. The CDR3 sequence: CASSLSGTSGTGEQYF. The DNA of the CDR3 is TGTGCCAGCAGCTTAAGTGGGACTAGCGGGACGGGCGAGCAGTACTTC.

The genes are TRBV11-2 and TRBJ2-7; 7 bases line up with TRBD1. The trim removed 4 bases at V and 6 bases at J, leaving 12 bases unmatched. The CDR3 totals 15 residues. CDR1 SGHAT and CDR2 FQNNGV come from the germline V gene. The DNA of the CDR3 is TGTGCCAGCAGCTCGAAGGGGACAGAGTACAGCGAGCAGTACTTC. It yields the protein CASSSKGTEYSEQYF.

This clone is labeled medium-sized (0.01 to 0.1%). This chain uses TRBV9 with TRBJ2-3; D gene unclear. The germline gives CDR1 SGDLS, CDR2 YYNGEE. The CDR3 is made up of 14 amino acids. V was clipped by 3 bases and J by 2 bases, with 10 bases between them. In DNA form, the CDR3 reads TGTGCCAGCAGCGGCGACGGATCCACAGATACGCAGTATTTT. This sequence encodes CASSGDGSTDTQYF.

The V and J genes are TRBV27 and TRBJ1-6; no clear D gene. The germline CDR1 and CDR2 sequences are MNHEY and SMNVEV (reference sequence). V was pared by 4 bases and J by 7 bases, with 11 bases between. CDR3 length: 14 amino acids. CDR3 amino acids: CASSSQAKNSPLHF. The CDR3 region has the DNA TGTGCCAGCAGTTCGCAGGCAAAGAATTCACCCCTCCACTTT.

As to this clone: The conserved final phenylalanine or tryptophan is absent from the CDR3, which likely points to a read error. V and J are TRBV5-1 and TRBJ1-3, with a tentative D call TRBD1 (6 bases). The CDR3 consists of 16 residues. Germline V CDR1 and CDR2: SGHRS, YFSETQ. V gave up 1 base and J gave up 2 bases, with 13 bases separating them. Written as DNA, the CDR3 is TGCGCCAGCAGCTTGAGTGACAGGTTGGCTGGAAACACCATATATCTT. As protein: CASSLSDRLAGNTIYL.

The chain couples TRBV20-1 to TRBJ2-1; 9 nucleotides agree with TRBD2. V lost 1 base, J lost 7 bases, and 8 bases stayed unmatched. Germline V CDR1 and CDR2: DFQATT, SNEGSKA (reference sequence). This CDR3 comprises 15 residues. CDR3 protein: CSARVAGAARNEQFF. The DNA of the CDR3 is TGCAGTGCTAGAGTAGCGGGAGCGGCAAGGAATGAGCAGTTCTTC.

This chain connects TRBV28 to TRBJ1-1; D unresolved. Germline values: CDR1 MDHEN, CDR2 SYDVKM. The CDR3 extends over 12 amino acids. V was pared by 5 bases and J by 10 bases, with 14 bases between. In DNA form, the CDR3 reads TGTGCCAGCAGTCTCCCGACGCTCGGAGCTTTCTTT. Translated: CASSLPTLGAFF.

This chain connects TRBV20-1 to TRBJ2-1; D ambiguous. The V and J ends lost 6 bases and 3 bases respectively, with 15 bases between them. The CDR3 loop spans 14 amino acids. Germline assignment: CDR1 DFQATT and CDR2 SNEGSKA (reference sequence). The CDR3, as DNA: TGCAGTGCCCTCCGCAGGTACTTCTACAATGAGCAGTTCTTC. This encodes CSALRRYFYNEQFF.

This clone was observed once. This chain uses TRBV20-1 with TRBJ2-7, with TRBD2 matching over 9 bases. With 3 bases clipped from V and 10 bases from J, the junction kept 13 bases outside the gene matches. This CDR3 is 14 amino acids long. CDR1 and CDR2 from the germline V gene are DFQATT and SNEGSKA (reference sequence). The DNA for the CDR3 is TGCAGTGCTAGTATGGGCGGGGGGGCAAGAAAACAGTACTTC. Protein: CSASMGGGARKQYF.

The genes are TRBV6-2 or TRBV6-3 and TRBJ1-5; the match to TRBD1 covers 7 bases. The CDR3 contains 17 residues. J was trimmed by 6 bases and V by 6 bases; bases with no gene match: 17. Germline V gene data show CDR1 as MNHEY and CDR2 as SVGEGT. CDR3 DNA: TGTGCCAGCAGGGAACCCGACAGAGGGGGCATCGTTCAGCCCCAGCATTTT. Translating it yields CASREPDRGGIVQPQHF.

The rearrangement joins TRBV12-3 or TRBV12-4 to TRBJ2-3; 7 positions agree with TRBD1. V lost 0 bases to trimming and J lost 2 bases; unmatched junction nucleotides: 11. This CDR3 comprises 18 residues. The CDR3 nucleotides are TGTGCCAGCAGTTTAGCGCTTAGGGGACAGATAATCACAGATACGCAGTATTTT. Protein product: CASSLALRGQIITDTQYF.

This clone occurred a few times. V usage is TRBV20-1 and J usage is TRBJ2-7; TRBD2 aligns across 7 bases. After removal of 3 bases from V and 0 bases from J, the junction contained 11 bases not matched to a gene. From germline, CDR1 is DFQATT and CDR2 SNEGSKA (reference sequence). The CDR3 has 16 amino acids. The CDR3: CSARVASGTYSYEQYF. CDR3 DNA sequence: TGCAGTGCTAGGGTGGCTAGCGGAACTTACTCCTACGAGCAGTACTTC.

This clone was counted between two and nine times. CDR3 protein: CASGVAGVGDTQYF. The CDR3 DNA sequence: TGTGCCAGTGGCGTAGCGGGAGTGGGGGATACGCAGTATTTT. The V and J genes are TRBV19 and TRBJ2-3; TRBD2 agrees at 9 bases. Germline CDR1 and CDR2: LNHDA and SQIVND (reference sequence). The CDR3 is 14 residues long. V trimming: 8 bases; J trimming: 6 bases; junction bases outside the gene matches: 9.

The chain recombines TRBV28 with TRBJ2-6; tentatively, D is TRBD1 (7 bases). V gave up 8 bases and J gave up 1 base, with 12 bases separating them. Germline V gene lookup returns CDR1 MDHEN and CDR2 SYDVKM. This CDR3 region has 15 residues. CDR3 protein: CASGGGVSGANVLTF. The CDR3 region has the DNA TGTGCCAGCGGAGGGGGCGTATCTGGGGCCAACGTCCTGACTTTC.

This chain connects TRBV2 to TRBJ2-7, with D perhaps matching TRBD1 (5 bases). CDR3 size: 13 residues. The V end was cut by 8 bases, the J end by 2 bases, with 13 bases between. Germline-derived CDR1 and CDR2 are SNHLY and FYNNEI. CDR3 region: CASGLQGTYEQYF. CDR3 DNA: TGTGCCAGCGGTCTCCAGGGAACCTACGAGCAGTACTTC.

There are a few counts of this clone. The genes are TRBV28 and TRBJ1-5; no clear D. Germline V CDR1 and CDR2: MDHEN, SYDVKM. Between the trimmed V and J ends, which lost 6 bases and 6 bases, there was a span of 6 bases. This CDR3 spans 11 amino acids. CDR3 in amino acids: CASSLFQPQHF. As DNA, the CDR3 is TGTGCCAGCAGCCTATTTCAGCCCCAGCATTTT.

This clone showed up just a few times. The junction and the germline gene differ at one end; a read error may be behind it. This chain uses TRBV27 with TRBJ2-2, with a possible D match to TRBD2 (5 bases). Germline assignment: CDR1 MNHEY and CDR2 SMNVEV (reference sequence). This CDR3 spans 15 amino acids. This CDR3 is CASSTGIPYTGELFF. In DNA form, the CDR3 reads TGTGCCAGCAGTACCGGGATCCCTTACACCGGGGAGCTATTTTTT.